The 24 T cell receptor beta chains listed next were all sequenced from one sample in a study of control samples from healthy donors and cancer patients. Sequencing was performed with immunoSEQ multiplex PCR; in TCRdb, only in-frame clones are kept and a portion is missing. The table records roughly 130,000 clones, around 93% of them present only once. Material: PBMCs. These receptors all stem from a man aged 50-59 years with head and neck cancer.

This chain uses TRBV5-4 with TRBJ1-5, with TRBD1 matching 11 bases. The CDR3 runs 17 residues. Trimming cost V 4 bases and J 4 bases; bases outside gene matches: 10. The germline CDR1 and CDR2 sequences are SGHNT and YYREEE (reference sequence). The CDR3 region is CASSTWTGGKSNQPQHF. CDR3 nucleotide sequence: TGTGCCAGCAGCACCTGGACAGGGGGCAAGTCGAATCAGCCCCAGCATTTT.

The chain joins TRBV5-1 to TRBJ2-5; TRBD1 might be the D (6 bases). The V and J ends lost 0 bases and 5 bases respectively, with 17 bases between them. The CDR3 has 16 amino acids. Germline V gene lookup returns CDR1 SGHRS and CDR2 YFSETQ. CDR3 sequence: CASSLEAGVVGETQYF. As DNA, the CDR3 is TGCGCCAGCAGCTTGGAGGCAGGGGTCGTTGGGGAGACCCAGTACTTC.

The chain carries TRBV6-6 and TRBJ2-5; the D is unclear. The CDR3 spans 13 residues. Trimming stripped 4 bases from V and 4 bases from J, with 10 bases between. Germline-derived CDR1 and CDR2 are MNHNY and SVGAGI (reference sequence). CDR3 sequence reads: CASSSPPRETQYF. The CDR3 region has the DNA TGTGCCAGCAGTTCCCCCCCAAGAGAGACCCAGTACTTC.

The chain recombines TRBV6-2 or TRBV6-3 with TRBJ1-1; D gene ambiguous. The V end lost 2 bases, the J end lost 6 bases, and 10 bases lay between the germline ends. Germline assignment: CDR1 MNHEY and CDR2 SVGEGT. The CDR3 loop spans 13 amino acids. The CDR3 nucleotides are TGTGCCAGCAGTTACGAGTTTAGGGCTGAAGCTTTCTTT. Residues: CASSYEFRAEAFF.

The chain couples TRBV11-2 to TRBJ2-3; D is possibly TRBD2 (7 bases). This CDR3 has 16 residues. CDR1 and CDR2 from the germline V gene are SGHAT and FQNNGV. The V gene lost 2 bases and the J gene lost 9 bases, with 21 bases spanning the gap. The CDR3: CASSLSGGGSVSTQYF. The CDR3 region has the DNA TGTGCCAGCAGCTTATCCGGCGGGGGCTCGGTCTCGACGCAGTATTTT.

The V gene is TRBV12-5, the J gene TRBJ2-1; D gene ambiguous. V lost 0 bases, J lost 0 bases, and 12 bases lay in between. The CDR3 extends over 17 amino acids. Germline CDR1 LGHNT, CDR2 FRNRAP. Here the CDR3 DNA reads TGTGCTAGTGGTTTGGTAAACTTCACGAGCTCCTACAATGAGCAGTTCTTC. This encodes CASGLVNFTSSYNEQFF.

The V gene is TRBV6-2 or TRBV6-3, the J gene TRBJ2-7, with TRBD1 identical over 9 bases. J lost 3 bases, V lost 5 bases, and 14 bases had no gene match. The CDR3 runs 17 residues. Germline assignment: CDR1 MNHEY and CDR2 SVGEGT. The CDR3 bases are TGTGCCAGCAGTGACCATTCCCCGGGACAGGGAATCTACGAGCAGTACTTC. It encodes CASSDHSPGQGIYEQYF.

The V call is TRBV27, the J call TRBJ1-2; no clear D. CDR1 is MNHEY and CDR2 is SMNVEV in the germline V gene (reference sequence). CDR3 size: 12 residues. Trimming shortened V by 2 bases and J by 8 bases, and 9 bases separated the two germline ends. The CDR3 spells CASSLMGSGYTF. In nucleotides, the CDR3 is TGTGCCAGCAGTTTAATGGGTAGCGGCTACACCTTC.

This clone was counted a single time. V and J are TRBV4-3 and TRBJ2-7; 7 positions match TRBD1. The CDR3 covers 14 residues. Trimming removed 6 bases from V and 1 base from J; junction bases left unmatched: 6. Germline V gives CDR1 LGHNA, CDR2 YSLEER. The CDR3 here is CASSPGTDSYEQYF. The CDR3 region has the DNA TGCGCCAGCAGTCCCGGGACAGATTCCTACGAGCAGTACTTC.

The rearrangement uses TRBV18 and TRBJ1-2, with D uncertain. V was pared by 3 bases and J by 0 bases, with 8 bases between. Germline V gene sequence: CDR1 KGHSH, CDR2 LQKENI. The CDR3 contains 14 residues. CDR3 bases: TGTGCCAGCTCACCCTCCGGATCTAACTATGGCTACACCTTC. This sequence encodes CASSPSGSNYGYTF. Variable domain in full (rest from reference TRBV18 and TRBJ1-2): NAGVMQNPRHLVRRRGQEARLRCSPMKGHSHVYWYRQLPEEGLKFMVYLQKENIIDESGMPKERFSAEFPKEGPSILRIQQVVRGDSAAYFCASSPSGSNYGYTFGSGTRLTVV.

The V and J genes are TRBV6-5 and TRBJ2-1; unclear D gene. CDR3 size: 16 residues. The germline CDR1 and CDR2 sequences are MNHEY and SVGAGI. V lost 2 bases to trimming and J lost 4 bases, with 15 bases between them. As DNA, the CDR3 is TGTGCCAGCAGTTACGCAGCCCTCCTGACTTACAATGAGCAGTTCTTC. It specifies CASSYAALLTYNEQFF.

J is TRBJ2-5 and V is TRBV4-3; 8 nucleotides match TRBD2. The V gene end was trimmed by 0 bases and the J gene end by 7 bases; junction bases not matched to a gene: 4. This CDR3 contains 14 residues. Germline CDR1 and CDR2: LGHNA and YSLEER. The DNA for the CDR3 is TGCGCCAGCAGCCAAGATAGCCTAGCGGGGACCCAGTACTTC. It codes for CASSQDSLAGTQYF.

The chain links TRBV12-3 or TRBV12-4 to TRBJ2-2; D is ambiguous. The CDR3 runs to 13 residues. With 6 bases removed from V and 2 bases from J, the gap between germline ends came to 7 bases. Here the CDR3 DNA reads TGTGCCAGCAGGCTGGAAAACACCGGGGAGCTGTTTTTT. This gives the protein CASRLENTGELFF.

This clone is a singleton in its sample. In DNA form, the CDR3 reads TGTGCCAGCAGTGGAAGAAGCGGGACGGACAATGAAAAACTGTTTTTT. This encodes CASSGRSGTDNEKLFF. The chain is built from TRBV6-1 and TRBJ1-4; weak D call: TRBD1 (5 bases). Trimming shortened V by 4 bases and J by 5 bases, and 17 bases separated the two germline ends. Germline V gene sequence: CDR1 MNHNS, CDR2 SASEGT. The CDR3 spans 16 residues.

The rearrangement uses TRBV2 and TRBJ1-1; D is perhaps TRBD1 (5 bases). CDR3 length: 13 residues. With 8 bases removed from V and 0 bases from J, the gap between germline ends came to 10 bases. The germline gives CDR1 SNHLY, CDR2 FYNNEI. The CDR3 DNA reads as TGTGCCAGCGTGAGACAGTTGAACACTGAAGCTTTCTTT. Protein: CASVRQLNTEAFF.

The V and J genes are TRBV18 and TRBJ2-2; maybe TRBD1 (6 bases). This CDR3 region has 13 residues. The ends were cut back, 4 bases at V and 6 bases at J, with 9 bases in the middle. Germline V gives CDR1 KGHSH, CDR2 LQKENI. CDR3 DNA: TGTGCCAGCTCACTCAGGGGAGCCGGGGAGCTGTTTTTT. Translated: CASSLRGAGELFF.

The chain has TRBV6-2 or TRBV6-3 and TRBJ1-2; D is unresolved. This CDR3 comprises 14 residues. Looked up from germline, CDR1 is MNHEY and CDR2 is SVGEGT. V gave up 2 bases and J gave up 4 bases, with 11 bases separating them. CDR3 in DNA: TGTGCCAGCAGTTACCTAGGACGAGCCTATGGCTACACCTTC. Protein product: CASSYLGRAYGYTF.

The chain employs TRBV18 and TRBJ1-1; TRBD1 is a possible D gene (6 bases). The CDR3 sequence is 14 residues long. V was shortened by 2 bases and J by 3 bases, with 10 bases between the two germline ends. Looked up from germline, CDR1 is KGHSH and CDR2 is LQKENI. The CDR3 region has the DNA TGTGCCAGCTCACCATCTTCAGGGGACACTGAAGCTTTCTTT. It is translated as CASSPSSGDTEAFF.

The rearrangement joins TRBV7-3 to TRBJ2-3; D uncertain. Trimming left V 2 bases short and J 4 bases short, with 7 bases between. The CDR3 has 13 amino acids. Germline lookup yields CDR1 SGHTA and CDR2 FQGTGA. The CDR3: CASSLGYADTQYF. The CDR3 bases are TGTGCCAGCAGCTTAGGTTACGCAGATACGCAGTATTTT.

The chain is built from TRBV6-4 and TRBJ1-1; 8 nucleotides match TRBD1. Unmatched junction bases numbered 12, after V lost 7 bases and J lost 5 bases. The CDR3 runs 15 residues. Per germline, CDR1 MRHNA and CDR2 SNTAGT. CDR3 sequence reads: CASTREQGVSTEAFF. In DNA form, the CDR3 reads TGTGCCAGCACCAGAGAACAGGGGGTGAGTACTGAAGCTTTCTTT.

V usage is TRBV5-5 and J usage is TRBJ2-7, with 9 bases lining up with TRBD1. The J segment lost 3 bases and the V segment lost 7 bases, leaving 17 bases of the junction unmatched. The CDR3 consists of 17 residues. CDR1 is SGHKS and CDR2 is YYEKEE in the germline V gene (reference sequence). The CDR3 DNA follows: TGTGCCAGCTGGACGCTTGGGACAGGGTCGGTTAACTACGAGCAGTACTTC. Its protein is CASWTLGTGSVNYEQYF.

The chain uses TRBV24-1 and TRBJ2-2; 10 bases agree with TRBD1. CDR1 is KGHDR, CDR2 SFDVKD, per germline. The trim removed 2 bases at V and 5 bases at J, leaving 4 bases unmatched. The CDR3 runs 16 residues. The CDR3 reads CATSDSRQGATGELFF. The DNA of the CDR3 is TGTGCCACCAGTGATTCTCGACAGGGGGCGACCGGGGAGCTGTTTTTT.

The chain recombines TRBV3-1 (or the pseudogene TRBV3-2) with TRBJ1-1, with unresolved D. Germline assignment: CDR1 LGHDT and CDR2 YNNKEL (reference sequence). Trimming pared 0 bases from V and 1 base from J, leaving 9 bases between. The CDR3 is made up of 15 amino acids. CDR3 residues: CASSQEVRGNTEAFF. The CDR3, as DNA: TGTGCCAGCAGCCAAGAGGTAAGAGGGAACACTGAAGCTTTCTTT.

This clone was detected only once. This rearrangement joins TRBV11-2 to TRBJ2-5; no firm D call. The V gene's germline CDR1 is SGHAT and CDR2 FQNNGV. The ends were cut back, 1 base at V and 4 bases at J, with 7 bases in the middle. The CDR3 runs 13 residues. CDR3 coding DNA: TGTGCCAGCAGCTTAGTTCAGCGAGAGACCCAGTACTTC. Translation gives CASSLVQRETQYF.